This entry is about one T cell receptor beta chain. The protocol was immunoSEQ multiplex PCR, while the TCRdb copy is restricted to in-frame clones and leaves out a portion. Of over 800,000 clones listed, around 93% were seen once; the top ten hold more than 20%. These data belong to a study of shared clonotypes between healthy human individuals. CD45RO negativity and positive selection for CCR7 defined naive CD8 cells, a population that excluded terminally differentiated effector memory CD45RA+ cells. The sequencing input was naive CD8+ T cells sorted from blood. The TCR sequence derives from a man between 25 and 39 years old in good health.

CDR3 nucleotide sequence: TGTGCCAGCAGCTTTGTGAGACGGACGGAAGGGAGATCCTACAATGAGCAGTTCTTC. Translating gives CASSFVRRTEGRSYNEQFF. The V and J genes are TRBV11-2 and TRBJ2-1, with TRBD2 as a possible D gene (5 bases). With 3 bases removed from V and 1 base from J, the gap between germline ends came to 22 bases. This CDR3 is 19 amino acids long. Germline assignment: CDR1 SGHAT and CDR2 FQNNGV.